Given below is one TCR beta chain in context. This sample is drawn from a study of blood T cell repertoires in COVID-19. Overall study context: PBMCs, B-cell-depleted T cells, or T cells provided the cDNA or gDNA that made up the material.

In the original analysis: From reference gene primer amplification, estimates of nucleated cell counts were derived. Some clones are missing from TCRdb's copy, which holds only in-frame ones; the method was immunoSEQ multiplex PCR. The V and J calls and the clone size are those of that table, but D and trimming were determined from the DNA. The sample has some 170,000 clones; around 90% are singletons. Trimming shortened V by 0 bases and J by 6 bases, and 12 bases separated the two germline ends. Germline-derived CDR1 and CDR2 are LGHNA and YSLEER. The CDR3 is 16 amino acids. This TCR was sampled from a woman between 50 and 59 years old with acute or convalescent COVID-19. The V gene is TRBV4-3, the J gene TRBJ1-6, with D possibly TRBD1 on 5 matching bases. The sample taken for sequencing was peripheral blood. For the CDR3, the DNA is TGCGCCAGCAGCCAAGATCGGGGGATGCTTAATTCACCCCTCCACTTT. Its protein is CASSQDRGMLNSPLHF.